This TCR beta chain was retrieved from a study of shared clonotypes between healthy human individuals. Each subset's genomic DNA was split evenly across several immunoSEQ plates. TCRdb's copy holds only in-frame clones and misses some; the assay was immunoSEQ multiplex PCR. The sample shows approximately 980,000 clones, approximately 76% of them seen only once. V was trimmed by 3 bases and J by 3 bases, leaving 11 bases between them. The CDR3 totals 14 residues. Per the germline V gene, CDR1 is KGHSH and CDR2 is LQKENI. The sample consisted of memory CD4+ T cells sorted from blood. The subset here: CD45RA-negative fraction. The rearrangement uses TRBV18 and TRBJ1-2; no definite D call. The TCR sequence derives from a young man in good health. CDR3 DNA sequence: TGTGCCAGCTCACCCGGGCAGTCCCACTATGGCTACACCTTC. Protein product: CASSPGQSHYGYTF. The full variable domain, with the rest looked up from reference TRBV18 and TRBJ1-2, is NAGVMQNPRHLVRRRGQEARLRCSPMKGHSHVYWYRQLPEEGLKFMVYLQKENIIDESGMPKERFSAEFPKEGPSILRIQQVVRGDSAAYFCASSPGQSHYGYTFGSGTRLTVV.